Following are 11 T cell receptor beta chains from one sample sequenced in a study of CD8 T cells in ankylosing spondylitis. TCRdb reanalysed the 5' RACE reads using MiXCR and keeps one entry per CDR3 protein. The table lists 100,000 or so distinct CDR3 sequences, 24% of them singletons. The material sequenced was synovial fluid, either unsorted or a sorted T cell fraction (not recorded which). The receptors were sampled from a male donor with ankylosing spondylitis.

This clonotype has just a few counts. This chain joins TRBV12-3 or TRBV12-4 and TRBJ2-4; D not certain. Trimming took 2 bases from V and 0 from J, leaving 2 bases between them. The CDR3 spans 13 residues. The CDR3 reads CASSLLAKNIQYF. The CDR3 nucleotides read TGTGCCAGCAGTTTACTAGCCAAAAACATTCAGTACTTC.

V gene TRBV4-1 combines with J gene TRBJ1-6, with D perhaps TRBD1 (6 bases). The CDR3 has 16 amino acids. Germline values: CDR1 MGHRA, CDR2 YSYEKL. Deletions cut 0 bases from V and 11 bases from J, with 17 bases between. CDR3 residues: CASSQDPVQGRAPLHF. CDR3 nucleotides: TGCGCCAGCAGCCAAGATCCGGTACAGGGTAGGGCACCCCTCCACTTT.

The V call is TRBV5-5, the J call TRBJ1-1; D is ambiguous. The germline V gene encodes CDR1 SGHKS and CDR2 YYEKEE (reference sequence). With 0 bases removed from V and 4 bases from J, the gap between germline ends came to 7 bases. The CDR3 spans 13 residues. CDR3 loop: CASSLAAGTEAFF. CDR3 DNA sequence: TGTGCCAGCAGCTTGGCGGCGGGCACTGAAGCTTTCTTT.

This clonotype showed up just a few times. CDR3 coding DNA: TGTGCCAGTAGTAAACAGGGCACTGAAGCTTTCTTT. The encoded protein is CASSKQGTEAFF. The chain is built from TRBV19 and TRBJ1-1; tentative D call: TRBD1 (6 bases). V gave up 4 bases and J gave up 4 bases, with 7 bases separating them. The CDR3 has 12 residues. Germline CDR1 and CDR2: LNHDA and SQIVND (reference sequence).

This chain links TRBV20-1 with TRBJ2-1; D gene ambiguous. V was cut by 6 bases and J by 4 bases, with 7 bases left in between. Germline V lookup: CDR1 DFQATT, CDR2 SNEGSKA (reference sequence). CDR3 length: 11 amino acids. The CDR3 DNA reads as TGCAGTGCAGGGCGGTACAATGAGCAGTTCTTC. Protein sequence: CSAGRYNEQFF.

This clonotype was seen many times. The chain links TRBV5-6 to TRBJ2-1, with 15 bases matching TRBD2. Germline V lookup: CDR1 SGHDT, CDR2 YYEEEE. CDR3 length: 18 residues. The J segment lost 0 bases and the V segment lost 5 bases, leaving 6 bases of the junction unmatched. CDR3 in DNA: TGTGCCAGCAGTGCCGGGACTAGCGGGAGGAGCTCCTACAATGAGCAGTTCTTC. It is translated as CASSAGTSGRSSYNEQFF.

This clonotype has more than one count but fewer than ten. V and J are TRBV20-1 and TRBJ2-7; TRBD1 aligns across 8 bases. Trimming cost V 6 bases and J 1 base; bases outside gene matches: 5. Germline CDR1 and CDR2: DFQATT and SNEGSKA (reference sequence). The CDR3 runs to 13 residues. CDR3 nucleotide sequence: TGCAGTGCCCCCCGACAGGGGTCCTACGAGCAGTACTTC. It translates to CSAPRQGSYEQYF.

This clonotype was seen at least ten times. The chain is built from TRBV20-1 and TRBJ1-5; unclear D gene. CDR3 length: 14 residues. Germline CDR1 DFQATT, CDR2 SNEGSKA (reference sequence). The CDR3 here is CSAVAAIFDQPQHF. The CDR3, as DNA: TGCAGCGCAGTAGCAGCAATTTTCGATCAGCCCCAGCATTTT.

V gene TRBV15 combines with J gene TRBJ2-7; TRBD2 agrees at 9 bases. J was trimmed by 1 base and V by 6 bases; bases with no gene match: 4. Germline V CDR1 and CDR2: LNHNV, YYDKDF (reference sequence). The CDR3 covers 14 residues. CDR3 loop: CATRVSGGSYEQYF. CDR3 DNA sequence: TGTGCCACCAGGGTCAGCGGGGGGTCCTACGAGCAGTACTTC.

This clonotype has more than one count but fewer than ten. The J gene is TRBJ2-1, the V gene TRBV6-6, with D maybe TRBD2 (5 bases). The CDR3 sequence is 12 residues long. The V end lost 0 bases, the J end lost 15 bases, and 12 bases lay between the germline ends. Germline CDR1 MNHNY, CDR2 SVGAGI (reference sequence). CDR3 in DNA: TGTGCCAGCAGTTACTCCTGGCTAGCACGGTTCTTC. Translation gives CASSYSWLARFF.

Sample share makes this clonotype medium-sized. The gene calls are TRBV7-2 and TRBJ2-2, with D maybe TRBD1 (6 bases). The CDR3 is 14 residues long. CDR1 is SGHTA, CDR2 FQGNSA, per germline. Trimming shortened V by 4 bases and J by 7 bases, and 13 bases separated the two germline ends. Here the CDR3 DNA reads TGTGCCAGCAGCTACCAGGGGTCTGACGGGGAGCTGTTTTTT. This encodes CASSYQGSDGELFF. Supplemented by reference TRBV7-2 and TRBJ2-2, the full variable domain reads GAGVSQSPSNKVTEKGKDVELRCDPISGHTALYWYRQSLGQGLEFLIYFQGNSAPDKSGLPSDRFSAERTGGSVSTLTIQRTQQEDSAVYLCASSYQGSDGELFFGEGSRLTVL.